Included here is one T cell receptor beta chain sequence, with context. The Seattle patients joined while their infection was active and were tracked longitudinally afterward. Germline V lookup: CDR1 GTSNPN, CDR2 SVGIG (reference sequence). The CDR3 is 12 amino acids. V dropped 6 bases and J dropped 2 bases, with 10 bases sitting between them. This sample was taken from a study of blood T cell repertoires in COVID-19. Across the study: The samples span acute and convalescent COVID-19 from the United States, Italy and Spain. T cells, B-cell-depleted T cells, or PBMCs provided the cDNA or gDNA that served as material.

TCRdb keeps only in-frame clones here, not all; method: immunoSEQ multiplex PCR. Here the sample spans some 300,000 clones, about 86% being singletons. The sequenced sample consisted of peripheral blood. This rearrangement joins TRBV30 to TRBJ1-2, with a tentative D call TRBD1 (6 bases). The TCR sequence derives from an older woman with COVID-19, enrolled during active disease. The DNA of the CDR3 is TGTGCCTGCCGAACAGGGAACTATGGCTACACCTTC. Protein product: CACRTGNYGYTF.